This TCR beta chain was captured in a study of T cell responses to AZD1222 COVID-19 vaccine. Overall study results and limits: Regions left unmutated in variants are reportedly the target of nearly half of spike-specific TCRs.

Germline CDR1 LNHDA, CDR2 SQIVND (reference sequence). The V segment lost 5 bases and the J segment 7 bases; nucleotides outside the gene matches: 10. The CDR3 consists of 14 residues. This clone was detected once. Its antigen is unknown. Assay used: immunoSEQ multiplex PCR; TCRdb lists only in-frame clones, some missing. This sample yields fewer than 150,000 clones, of which roughly 85% are seen a single time; roughly 8% belongs to the top ten. The chain has TRBV19 and TRBJ2-7, with 8 bases identical to TRBD1. The starting material was peripheral blood, obtained on day 0 of AZD1222 vaccination. This TCR was recovered from an adult in good health. The CDR3 DNA follows: TGTGCCAGTAGTGGTACAGGGGGGTCTCTGGAGCAGTACTTC. Translating it yields CASSGTGGSLEQYF.